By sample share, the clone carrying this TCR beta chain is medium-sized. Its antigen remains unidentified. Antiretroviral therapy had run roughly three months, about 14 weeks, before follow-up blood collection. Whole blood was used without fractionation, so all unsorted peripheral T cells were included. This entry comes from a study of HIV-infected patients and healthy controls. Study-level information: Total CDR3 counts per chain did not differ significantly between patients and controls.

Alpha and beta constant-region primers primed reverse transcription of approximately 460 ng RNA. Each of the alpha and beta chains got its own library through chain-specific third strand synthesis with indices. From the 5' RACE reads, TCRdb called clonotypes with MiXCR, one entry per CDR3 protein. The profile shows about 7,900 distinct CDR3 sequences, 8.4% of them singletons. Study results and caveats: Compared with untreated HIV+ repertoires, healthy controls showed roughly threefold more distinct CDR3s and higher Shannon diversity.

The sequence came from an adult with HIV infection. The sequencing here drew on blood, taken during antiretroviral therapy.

CDR3: CATSDLRGTEAFF. The CDR3 nucleotides are TGTGCCACCAGTGATCTCAGGGGTACTGAAGCTTTCTTT. The chain joins TRBV24-1 to TRBJ1-1; perhaps TRBD1 as D (6 bases). CDR1 and CDR2 from the germline V gene are KGHDR and SFDVKD. V lost 3 bases and J lost 5, with 9 bases in between. The CDR3 has 13 amino acids.